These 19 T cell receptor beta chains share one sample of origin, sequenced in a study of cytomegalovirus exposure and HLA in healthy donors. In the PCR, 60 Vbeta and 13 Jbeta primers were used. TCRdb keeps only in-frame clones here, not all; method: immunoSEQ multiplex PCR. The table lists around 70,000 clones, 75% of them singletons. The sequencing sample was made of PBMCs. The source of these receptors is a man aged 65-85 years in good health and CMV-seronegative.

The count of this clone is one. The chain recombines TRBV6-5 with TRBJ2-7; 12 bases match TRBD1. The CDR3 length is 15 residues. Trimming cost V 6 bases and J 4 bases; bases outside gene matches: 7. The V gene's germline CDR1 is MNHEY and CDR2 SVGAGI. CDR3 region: CASRLRDRGPYEQYF. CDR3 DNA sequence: TGTGCCAGCAGACTTCGGGACAGGGGGCCGTACGAGCAGTACTTC.

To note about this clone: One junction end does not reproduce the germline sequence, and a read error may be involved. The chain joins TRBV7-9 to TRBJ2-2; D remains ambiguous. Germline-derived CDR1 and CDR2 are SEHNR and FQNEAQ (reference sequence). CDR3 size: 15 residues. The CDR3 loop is CSSSSPVTTIGELFF. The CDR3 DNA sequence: TGTTCCAGCAGCTCGCCAGTTACAACCATCGGGGAGCTGTTTTTT.

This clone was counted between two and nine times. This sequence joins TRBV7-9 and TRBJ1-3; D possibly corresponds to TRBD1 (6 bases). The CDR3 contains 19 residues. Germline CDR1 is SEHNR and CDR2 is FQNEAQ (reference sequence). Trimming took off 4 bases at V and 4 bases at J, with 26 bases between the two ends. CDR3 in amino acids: CASSSWNQGQSLGGNTIYF. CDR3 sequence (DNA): TGTGCCAGCAGCTCCTGGAACCAAGGACAGTCCCTTGGAGGAAACACCATATATTTT.

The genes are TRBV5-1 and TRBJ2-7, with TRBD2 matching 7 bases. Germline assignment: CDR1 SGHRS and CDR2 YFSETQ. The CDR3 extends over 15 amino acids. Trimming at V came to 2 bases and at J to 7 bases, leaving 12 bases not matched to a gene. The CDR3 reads CASSFLAGESREQYF. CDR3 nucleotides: TGCGCCAGCAGCTTTTTGGCGGGGGAGTCTAGGGAGCAGTACTTC.

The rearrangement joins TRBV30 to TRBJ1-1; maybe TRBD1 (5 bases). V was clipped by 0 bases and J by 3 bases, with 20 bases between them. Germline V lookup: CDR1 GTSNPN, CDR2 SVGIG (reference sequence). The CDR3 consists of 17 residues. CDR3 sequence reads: CAWSVSGGEPWDTEAFF. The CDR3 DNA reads TGTGCCTGGAGTGTGTCGGGGGGGGAACCCTGGGACACTGAAGCTTTCTTT. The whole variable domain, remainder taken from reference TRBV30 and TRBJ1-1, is SQTIHQWPATLVQPVGSPLSLECTVEGTSNPNLYWYRQAAGRGLQLLFYSVGIGQISSEVPQNLSASRPQDRQFILSSKKLLLSDSGFYLCAWSVSGGEPWDTEAFFGQGTRLTVV.

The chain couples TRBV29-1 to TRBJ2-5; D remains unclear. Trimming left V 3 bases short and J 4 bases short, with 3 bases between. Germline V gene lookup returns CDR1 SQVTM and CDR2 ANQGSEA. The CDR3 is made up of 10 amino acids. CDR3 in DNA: TGCAGCGTTGACGTAGAGACCCAGTACTTC. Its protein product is CSVDVETQYF.

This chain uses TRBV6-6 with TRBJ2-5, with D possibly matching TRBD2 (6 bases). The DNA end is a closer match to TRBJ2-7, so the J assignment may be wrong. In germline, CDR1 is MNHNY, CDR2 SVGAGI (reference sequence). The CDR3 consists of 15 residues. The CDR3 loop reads CASSKDKGLNYEQYF. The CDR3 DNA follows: TGTGCCAGCAGTAAAGATAAGGGACTGAACTACGAGCAGTACTTC.

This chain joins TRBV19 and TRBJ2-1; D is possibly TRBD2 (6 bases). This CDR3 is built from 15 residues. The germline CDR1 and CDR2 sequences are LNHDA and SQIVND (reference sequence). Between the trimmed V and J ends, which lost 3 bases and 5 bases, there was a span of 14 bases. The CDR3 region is CASSISETRNNEQFF. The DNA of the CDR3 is TGTGCCAGTAGTATCTCGGAGACTAGAAACAATGAGCAGTTCTTC.

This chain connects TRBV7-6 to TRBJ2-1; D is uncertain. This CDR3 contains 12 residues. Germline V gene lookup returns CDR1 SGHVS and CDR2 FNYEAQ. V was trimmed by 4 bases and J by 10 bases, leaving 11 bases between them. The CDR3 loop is CASSSPPREQFF. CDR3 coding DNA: TGTGCCAGCAGCTCGCCCCCGAGGGAGCAGTTCTTC.

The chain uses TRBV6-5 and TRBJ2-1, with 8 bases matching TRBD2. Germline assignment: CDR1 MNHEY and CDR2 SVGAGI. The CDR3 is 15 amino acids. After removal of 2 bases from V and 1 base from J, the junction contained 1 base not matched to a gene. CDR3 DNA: TGTGCCAGCAGTTACGGCGGGAGGTCCTACAATGAGCAGTTCTTC. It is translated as CASSYGGRSYNEQFF.

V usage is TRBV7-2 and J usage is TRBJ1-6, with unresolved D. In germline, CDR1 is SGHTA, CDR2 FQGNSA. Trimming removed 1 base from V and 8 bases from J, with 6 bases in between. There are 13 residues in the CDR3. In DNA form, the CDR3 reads TGTGCCAGCAGCTTAGTTCGGGATTCACCCCTCCACTTT. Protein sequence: CASSLVRDSPLHF.

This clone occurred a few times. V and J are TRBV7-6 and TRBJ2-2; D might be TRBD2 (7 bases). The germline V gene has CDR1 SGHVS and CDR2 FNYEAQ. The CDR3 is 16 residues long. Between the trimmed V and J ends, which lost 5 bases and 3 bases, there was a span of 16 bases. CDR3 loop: CASSGVGAGDTGELFF. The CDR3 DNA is TGTGCCAGCAGCGGCGTGGGGGCGGGGGACACCGGGGAGCTGTTTTTT.

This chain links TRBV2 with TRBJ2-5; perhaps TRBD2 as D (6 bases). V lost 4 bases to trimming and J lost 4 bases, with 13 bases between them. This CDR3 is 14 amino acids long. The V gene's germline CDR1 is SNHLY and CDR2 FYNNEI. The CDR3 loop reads CASSVGGRIETQYF. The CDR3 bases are TGTGCCAGCAGTGTCGGGGGACGGATAGAGACCCAGTACTTC.

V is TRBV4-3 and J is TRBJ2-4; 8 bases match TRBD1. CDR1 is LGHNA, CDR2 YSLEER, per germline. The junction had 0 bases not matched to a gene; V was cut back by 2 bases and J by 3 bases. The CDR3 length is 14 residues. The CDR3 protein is CASSQTGGKNIQYF. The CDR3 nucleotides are TGCGCCAGCAGCCAAACAGGGGGCAAAAACATTCAGTACTTC.

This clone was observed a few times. The CDR3 loop is CASSLDRVGNYGYTF. The CDR3 DNA sequence: TGCGCCAGCAGCTTGGACAGGGTAGGAAACTATGGCTACACCTTC. The chain combines TRBV5-1 with TRBJ1-2; TRBD1 is a possible D gene (6 bases). CDR1 and CDR2 from the germline V gene are SGHRS and YFSETQ. The CDR3 is made up of 15 amino acids. V was trimmed by 0 bases and J by 2 bases, leaving 11 bases between them.

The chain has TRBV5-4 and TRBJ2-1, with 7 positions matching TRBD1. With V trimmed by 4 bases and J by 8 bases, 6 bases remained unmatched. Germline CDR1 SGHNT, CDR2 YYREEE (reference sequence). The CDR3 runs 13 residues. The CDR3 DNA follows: TGTGCCAGCAGCCGCGGACAGGACGATGAGCAGTTCTTC. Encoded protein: CASSRGQDDEQFF.

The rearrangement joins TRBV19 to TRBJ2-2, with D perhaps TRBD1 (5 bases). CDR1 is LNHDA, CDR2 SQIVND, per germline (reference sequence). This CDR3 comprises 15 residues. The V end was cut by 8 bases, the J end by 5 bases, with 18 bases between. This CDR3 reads CASHLAGSTTGELFF. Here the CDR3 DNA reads TGTGCCAGTCACCTTGCAGGGTCGACGACCGGGGAGCTGTTTTTT.

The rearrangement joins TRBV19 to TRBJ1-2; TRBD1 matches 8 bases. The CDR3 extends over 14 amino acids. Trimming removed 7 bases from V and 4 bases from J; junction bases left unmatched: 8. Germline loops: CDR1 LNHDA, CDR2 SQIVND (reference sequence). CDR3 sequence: CASTASGGIYGYTF. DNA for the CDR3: TGTGCCAGTACAGCGTCAGGGGGCATCTATGGCTACACCTTC. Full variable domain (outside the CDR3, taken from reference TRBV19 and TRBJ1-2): DGGITQSPKYLFRKEGQNVTLSCEQNLNHDAMYWYRQDPGQGLRLIYYSQIVNDFQKGDIAEGYSVSREKKESFPLTVTSAQKNPTAFYLCASTASGGIYGYTFGSGTRLTVV.

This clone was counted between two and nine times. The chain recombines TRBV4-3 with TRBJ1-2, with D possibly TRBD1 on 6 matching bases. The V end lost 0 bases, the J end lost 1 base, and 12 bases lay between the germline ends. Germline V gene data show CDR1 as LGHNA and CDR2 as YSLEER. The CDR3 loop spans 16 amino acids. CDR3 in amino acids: CASSQDLTQGNYGYTF. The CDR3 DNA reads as TGCGCCAGCAGCCAAGATCTAACACAGGGTAACTATGGCTACACCTTC.